Presented here are 27 T cell receptor beta chains from one specimen sequenced in a study of shared clonotypes between healthy human individuals. This table comes from immunoSEQ multiplex PCR, and its TCRdb copy is limited to in-frame clones, with some not included. The sample contains about 2.4 million clones, around nine tenths of which appear only once. Sample: naive CD4+ T cells sorted from blood. The subset was: CD45RA+ positively selected. These receptors came from a young man in good health.

The chain joins TRBV5-5 to TRBJ2-5, with D possibly matching TRBD1 (5 bases). Germline V gene sequence: CDR1 SGHKS, CDR2 YYEKEE (reference sequence). V lost 2 bases to trimming and J lost 1 base, with 6 bases between them. The CDR3 consists of 13 residues. The CDR3 DNA follows: TGTGCCAGCAGCTTTGGGGCCCAAGAGACCCAGTACTTC. Protein product: CASSFGAQETQYF.

Regarding this clone: The same CDR3 can be traced to other DNA sequences in this sample. The chain is built from TRBV10-3 and TRBJ2-1; D is ambiguous. The CDR3 sequence is 15 residues long. The V end lost 0 bases, the J end lost 0 bases, and 6 bases lay between the germline ends. Germline V CDR1 and CDR2: ENHRY, SYGVKD. This CDR3 reads CAISESGYSYNEQFF. CDR3 coding DNA: TGTGCCATCAGTGAGTCAGGGTACTCCTACAATGAGCAGTTCTTC.

This chain connects TRBV27 to TRBJ1-6; possibly TRBD1 for D (6 bases). The CDR3 runs to 13 residues. The V gene lost 7 bases and the J gene lost 6 bases, with 10 bases spanning the gap. Germline V lookup: CDR1 MNHEY, CDR2 SMNVEV (reference sequence). The CDR3 reads CASTTGFNSPLHF. CDR3 sequence (DNA): TGTGCCAGCACGACAGGTTTTAATTCACCCCTCCACTTT.

The chain couples TRBV5-1 to TRBJ2-5, with TRBD1 matching 9 bases. The CDR3 has 15 amino acids. CDR1 and CDR2 (germline): SGHRS, YFSETQ. The V and J ends lost 0 bases and 6 bases, in that order; junction bases with no gene match: 6. For the CDR3, the DNA is TGCGCCAGCAGCTTGGATTTGACAGGGGGTAAGACCCAGTACTTC. It translates to CASSLDLTGGKTQYF.

CDR3 bases: TGTGCCAGCAGCTTATATACAGGGGTGAACACCGGGGAGCTGTTTTTT. Translating it yields CASSLYTGVNTGELFF. The chain uses TRBV5-5 and TRBJ2-2; 7 bases line up with TRBD1. After removal of 2 bases from V and 1 base from J, the junction contained 5 bases not matched to a gene. Per the germline V gene, CDR1 is SGHKS and CDR2 is YYEKEE (reference sequence). The CDR3 spans 16 residues.

The gene calls are TRBV10-1 and TRBJ1-6, with D perhaps matching TRBD1 (5 bases). V gave up 2 bases and J gave up 10 bases, with 39 bases separating them. The CDR3 sequence is 23 residues long. Germline V gene data show CDR1 as WNHNN and CDR2 as SYGVQD (reference sequence). In nucleotides, the CDR3 is TGCGCCAGCAGTGAGCCCACTTGGTCCCGACGGGGGTATTCGGGAAGGGATCGGTCACCCCTCCACTTT. Its protein product is CASSEPTWSRRGYSGRDRSPLHF.

This chain uses TRBV2 with TRBJ2-7, with TRBD1 matching over 11 bases. In germline, CDR1 is SNHLY, CDR2 FYNNEI. This CDR3 contains 14 residues. V lost 7 bases, J lost 3 bases, and 5 bases stayed unmatched. The CDR3 reads CASMRTGGFYEQYF. In DNA, the CDR3 is TGTGCCAGCATGCGGACAGGGGGCTTCTACGAGCAGTACTTC.

The gene calls are TRBV6-1 and TRBJ2-5; TRBD1 matches at 9 bases. This CDR3 contains 15 residues. Germline CDR1 is MNHNS and CDR2 is SASEGT. Trimming cost V 6 bases and J 5 bases; bases outside gene matches: 10. In DNA, the CDR3 is TGTGCCAGCAGACCAACAGGGGGCGGTTGGGAGACCCAGTACTTC. This codes for CASRPTGGGWETQYF.

The chain recombines TRBV28 with TRBJ1-2; D gene unclear. The germline V and J ends were trimmed by 7 bases and 8 bases, with 14 bases remaining between them. Per germline, CDR1 MDHEN and CDR2 SYDVKM. The CDR3 is 12 residues long. The CDR3 is CASTDGNLGYTF. The CDR3 nucleotides read TGTGCCAGCACGGATGGGAACCTAGGCTACACCTTC.

The rearrangement joins TRBV18 to TRBJ1-2; 7 bases fit TRBD1. Germline loops: CDR1 KGHSH, CDR2 LQKENI. The junction had 6 bases not matched to a gene; V was cut back by 1 base and J by 4 bases. CDR3 size: 15 residues. The CDR3 DNA follows: TGTGCCAGCTCACCACAGGGACAGACCTCCTATGGCTACACCTTC. Protein: CASSPQGQTSYGYTF.

The rearrangement links TRBV28 to TRBJ1-6; TRBD1 matches at 10 bases. The CDR3 is 17 residues long. Unmatched junction bases numbered 5, after V lost 6 bases and J lost 0 bases. Per germline, CDR1 MDHEN and CDR2 SYDVKM. The CDR3 DNA sequence: TGTGCCAGCAGGCGGACAGGGGGGACCTCCTATAATTCACCCCTCCACTTT. Amino acid sequence: CASRRTGGTSYNSPLHF.

This chain joins TRBV27 and TRBJ1-2; D not certain. The length of the CDR3 is 14 residues. Germline CDR1 MNHEY, CDR2 SMNVEV (reference sequence). Trimming shortened V by 5 bases and J by 7 bases, and 17 bases separated the two germline ends. CDR3 nucleotides: TGTGCCAGCAGTCGTACGGTTAGGTCACTTGGCTACACCTTC. Residues: CASSRTVRSLGYTF.

The chain links TRBV9 to TRBJ2-1; 10 bases map to TRBD2. Trimming cost V 2 bases and J 5 bases; bases outside gene matches: 4. There are 15 residues in the CDR3. CDR1 is SGDLS, CDR2 YYNGEE, per germline. CDR3 sequence reads: CASSVLAGGNNEQFF. The CDR3, as DNA: TGTGCCAGCAGCGTGTTAGCGGGAGGAAACAATGAGCAGTTCTTC.

About this clone itself: This sample includes further DNA sequences coding for the same CDR3. The chain links TRBV5-1 to TRBJ2-7; TRBD1 might be the D (6 bases). The V and J ends lost 0 bases and 3 bases respectively, with 7 bases between them. CDR1 is SGHRS, CDR2 YFSETQ, per germline. This CDR3 contains 13 residues. This CDR3 reads CASSLVQGYEQYF. The CDR3 DNA reads as TGCGCCAGCAGCTTGGTACAGGGCTACGAGCAGTACTTC. The full variable domain, completed using reference TRBV5-1 and TRBJ2-7, is KAGVTQTPRYLIKTRGQQVTLSCSPISGHRSVSWYQQTPGQGLQFLFEYFSETQRNKGNFPGRFSGRQFSNSRSEMNVSTLELGDSALYLCASSLVQGYEQYFGPGTRLTVT.

The chain carries TRBV4-3 and TRBJ2-1; 9 bases line up with TRBD2. CDR3 length equals 15 residues. Looked up from germline, CDR1 is LGHNA and CDR2 is YSLEER. V lost 3 bases to trimming and J lost 6 bases; unmatched junction nucleotides: 6. Here the CDR3 reads CASSQSGTSPNEQFF. For the CDR3, the DNA is TGCGCCAGCAGCCAGAGCGGGACTAGCCCCAATGAGCAGTTCTTC.

This chain connects TRBV27 to TRBJ2-3, with D uncertain. Trimming stripped 2 bases from V and 2 bases from J, with 8 bases between. The CDR3 consists of 14 residues. Per the germline V gene, CDR1 is MNHEY and CDR2 is SMNVEV (reference sequence). CDR3 bases: TGTGCCAGCAGTTTAAGCAGTTACACAGATACGCAGTATTTT. Its protein is CASSLSSYTDTQYF.

V and J are TRBV30 and TRBJ1-1; D is possibly TRBD1 (6 bases). Germline CDR1 GTSNPN, CDR2 SVGIG (reference sequence). CDR3 size: 15 residues. The V end was cut by 0 bases, the J end by 3 bases, with 14 bases between. The CDR3 region is CAWSVPKRGDTEAFF. The CDR3 coding sequence is TGTGCCTGGAGTGTACCGAAAAGGGGGGACACTGAAGCTTTCTTT. The whole variable domain, filled in from reference TRBV30 and TRBJ1-1, reads SQTIHQWPATLVQPVGSPLSLECTVEGTSNPNLYWYRQAAGRGLQLLFYSVGIGQISSEVPQNLSASRPQDRQFILSSKKLLLSDSGFYLCAWSVPKRGDTEAFFGQGTRLTVV.

The chain combines TRBV13 with TRBJ1-2, with D possibly TRBD1 on 5 matching bases. The length of the CDR3 is 14 residues. Trimming removed 5 bases at V and 7 bases at J, with 17 bases between. CDR1 and CDR2 from the germline V gene are PRHDT and FYEKMQ (reference sequence). In DNA form, the CDR3 reads TGTGCCAGCAGCCTCCCGGGAAGGGGAGGTGGCTACACCTTC. This translates into CASSLPGRGGGYTF. Together with reference TRBV13 and TRBJ1-2, the CDR3 gives the full variable domain: AAGVIQSPRHLIKEKRETATLKCYPIPRHDTVYWYQQGPGQDPQFLISFYEKMQSDKGSIPDRFSAQQFSDYHSELNMSSLELGDSALYFCASSLPGRGGGYTFGSGTRLTVV.

V is TRBV11-1 and J is TRBJ1-6; 7 nucleotides agree with TRBD1. With 5 bases clipped from V and 7 bases from J, the junction kept 8 bases outside the gene matches. The CDR3 is 15 residues long. The germline gives CDR1 SGHAT, CDR2 FQDESV (reference sequence). DNA of the CDR3: TGTGCCAGCAGCCCGGGGGCACAGGGGAATTCACCCCTCCACTTT. As protein: CASSPGAQGNSPLHF.

The V gene is TRBV18, the J gene TRBJ2-2; 8 bases map to TRBD1. The CDR3 is made up of 17 amino acids. With V trimmed by 4 bases and J by 0 bases, 7 bases remained unmatched. Looked up from germline, CDR1 is KGHSH and CDR2 is LQKENI. In DNA, the CDR3 is TGTGCCAGCTCACACAGCAGGGGGCCCTCGAACACCGGGGAGCTGTTTTTT. It encodes CASSHSRGPSNTGELFF.

This sequence joins TRBV6-1 and TRBJ2-3, with D maybe TRBD1 (6 bases). Deletions cut 4 bases from V and 0 bases from J, with 11 bases between. The CDR3 covers 15 residues. Germline loops: CDR1 MNHNS, CDR2 SASEGT. In DNA form, the CDR3 reads TGTGCCAGCAGTGGCGGACAGATTAGCACAGATACGCAGTATTTT. It is translated as CASSGGQISTDTQYF.

This clone showed up just once. The chain recombines TRBV28 with TRBJ2-3; the D is unclear. The V end was cut by 7 bases, the J end by 0 bases, with 11 bases between. CDR3 length equals 14 residues. CDR1 MDHEN and CDR2 SYDVKM come from the germline V gene. In DNA form, the CDR3 reads TGTGCCAGCATCAACGTTCTCAGCACAGATACGCAGTATTTT. Translated: CASINVLSTDTQYF. Complete variable domain (other parts from reference TRBV28 and TRBJ2-3): DVKVTQSSRYLVKRTGEKVFLECVQDMDHENMFWYRQDPGLGLRLIYFSYDVKMKEKGDIPEGYSVSREKKERFSLILESASTNQTSMYLCASINVLSTDTQYFGPGTRLTVL.

The chain is built from TRBV2 and TRBJ2-1, with D possibly TRBD2 on 6 matching bases. This CDR3 contains 13 residues. Per germline, CDR1 SNHLY and CDR2 FYNNEI. Between the trimmed V and J ends, which lost 8 bases and 6 bases, there was a span of 14 bases. The CDR3 loop is CASHAPGGNEQFF. The CDR3 DNA follows: TGTGCCAGCCACGCCCCCGGGGGCAATGAGCAGTTCTTC.

This clone has a single count. This rearrangement joins TRBV27 to TRBJ1-2; tentatively, D is TRBD1 (5 bases). Germline lookup yields CDR1 MNHEY and CDR2 SMNVEV (reference sequence). The ends were cut back, 8 bases at V and 1 base at J, with 17 bases in the middle. The CDR3 covers 15 residues. In DNA, the CDR3 is TGTGCCAGCGGCGGCCAGGGCCCTCGTAACTATGGCTACACCTTC. Translated: CASGGQGPRNYGYTF.

The CDR3 bases are TGTGCCAGCTCACTTGGTCGGCGGGGGCTGAACACTGAAGCTTTCTTT. Translated, it gives CASSLGRRGLNTEAFF. V usage is TRBV18 and J usage is TRBJ1-1, with D tentatively TRBD1 (6 bases). This CDR3 is built from 16 residues. The V and J ends lost 4 bases and 0 bases respectively, with 15 bases between them. The germline V gene encodes CDR1 KGHSH and CDR2 LQKENI.

The chain is built from TRBV11-2 and TRBJ2-1; 10 nucleotides align to TRBD2. CDR1 and CDR2 from the germline V gene are SGHAT and FQNNGV. This CDR3 has 17 amino acids. J was trimmed by 3 bases and V by 3 bases; bases with no gene match: 8. The CDR3: CASSLMLSGGIYNEQFF. DNA for the CDR3: TGTGCCAGCAGCTTGATGCTTAGCGGGGGGATCTACAATGAGCAGTTCTTC.

The J gene is TRBJ2-5, the V gene TRBV10-3, with D perhaps matching TRBD1 or TRBD2 (5 bases each). This CDR3 has 15 amino acids. Trimming left V 7 bases short and J 5 bases short, with 20 bases between. Per the germline V gene, CDR1 is ENHRY and CDR2 is SYGVKD. CDR3 DNA: TGTGCCATCAATCAACTGGGACCGTTGTGGGAGACCCAGTACTTC. Translated: CAINQLGPLWETQYF.